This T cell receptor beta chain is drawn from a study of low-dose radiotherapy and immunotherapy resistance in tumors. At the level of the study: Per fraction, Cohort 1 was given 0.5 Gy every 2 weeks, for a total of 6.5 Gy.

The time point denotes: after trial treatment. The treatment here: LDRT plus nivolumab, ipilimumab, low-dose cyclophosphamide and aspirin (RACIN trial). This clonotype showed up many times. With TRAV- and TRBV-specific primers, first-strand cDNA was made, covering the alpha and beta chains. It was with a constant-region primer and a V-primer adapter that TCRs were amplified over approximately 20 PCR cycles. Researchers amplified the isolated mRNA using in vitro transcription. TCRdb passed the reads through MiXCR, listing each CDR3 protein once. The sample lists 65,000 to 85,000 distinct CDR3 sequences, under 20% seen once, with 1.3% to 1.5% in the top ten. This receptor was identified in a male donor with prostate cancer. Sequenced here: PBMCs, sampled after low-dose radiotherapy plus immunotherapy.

DNA for the CDR3: TGTGCCAGCAGCTTAGTGGCGCAGGGACGAGAGACCCAGTACTTC. Its protein is CASSLVAQGRETQYF. The V gene is TRBV7-2, the J gene TRBJ2-5; TRBD1 or TRBD2 may be the D gene (5 bases each). The V gene's germline CDR1 is SGHTA and CDR2 FQGNSA. V was cut by 1 base and J by 4 bases, with 13 bases left in between. CDR3 size: 15 residues.